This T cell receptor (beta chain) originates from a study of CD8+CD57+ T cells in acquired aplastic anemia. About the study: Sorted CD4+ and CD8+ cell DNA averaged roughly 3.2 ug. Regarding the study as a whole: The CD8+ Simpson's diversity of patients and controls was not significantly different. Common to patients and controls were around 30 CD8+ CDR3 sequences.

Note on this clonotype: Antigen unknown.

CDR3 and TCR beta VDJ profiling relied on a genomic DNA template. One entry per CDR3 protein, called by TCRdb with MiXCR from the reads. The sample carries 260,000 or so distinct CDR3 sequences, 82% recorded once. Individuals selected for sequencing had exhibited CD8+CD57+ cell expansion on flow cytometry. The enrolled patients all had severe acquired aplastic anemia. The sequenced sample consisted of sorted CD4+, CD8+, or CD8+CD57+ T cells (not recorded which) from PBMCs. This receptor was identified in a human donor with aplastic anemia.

The CDR3 loop reads CASSVETTRRQPQHF. CDR3 nucleotides: TGTGCCAGCAGCGTAGAAACCACCCGAAGGCAGCCCCAGCATTTT. The chain is built from TRBV7-9 and TRBJ1-5; D remains unclear. The germline gives CDR1 SEHNR, CDR2 FQNEAQ (reference sequence). The germline V and J ends were trimmed by 5 bases and 7 bases, with 18 bases remaining between them. The CDR3 runs to 15 residues.